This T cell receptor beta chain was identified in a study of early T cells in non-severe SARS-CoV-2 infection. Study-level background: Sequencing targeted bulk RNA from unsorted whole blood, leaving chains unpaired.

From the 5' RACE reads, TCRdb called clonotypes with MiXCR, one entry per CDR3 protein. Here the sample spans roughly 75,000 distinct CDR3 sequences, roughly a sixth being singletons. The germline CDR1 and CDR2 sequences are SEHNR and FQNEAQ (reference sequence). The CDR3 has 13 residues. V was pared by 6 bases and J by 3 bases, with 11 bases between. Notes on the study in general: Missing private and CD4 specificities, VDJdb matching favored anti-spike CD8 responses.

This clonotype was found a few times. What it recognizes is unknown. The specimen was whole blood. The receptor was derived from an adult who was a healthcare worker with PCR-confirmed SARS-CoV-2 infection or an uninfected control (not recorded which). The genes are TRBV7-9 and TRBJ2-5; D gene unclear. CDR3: CASRRALEETQYF. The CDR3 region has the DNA TGTGCCAGCAGAAGGGCCCTCGAAGAGACCCAGTACTTC.